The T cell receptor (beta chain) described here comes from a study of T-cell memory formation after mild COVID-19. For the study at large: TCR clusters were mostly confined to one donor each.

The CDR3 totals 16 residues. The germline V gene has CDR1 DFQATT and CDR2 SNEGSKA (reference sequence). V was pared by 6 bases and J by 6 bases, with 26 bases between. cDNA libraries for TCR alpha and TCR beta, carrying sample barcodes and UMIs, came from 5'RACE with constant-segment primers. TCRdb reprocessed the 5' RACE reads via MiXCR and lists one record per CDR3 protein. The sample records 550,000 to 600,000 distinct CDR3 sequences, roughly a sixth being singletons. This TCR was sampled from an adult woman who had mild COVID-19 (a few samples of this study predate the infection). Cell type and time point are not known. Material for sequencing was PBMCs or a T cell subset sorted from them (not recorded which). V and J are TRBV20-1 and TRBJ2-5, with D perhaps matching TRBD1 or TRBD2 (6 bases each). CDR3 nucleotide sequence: TGCAGTGCAGCGGTTGGGGGGAGAGGGGGTCCGAAGACCCAGTACTTC. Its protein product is CSAAVGGRGGPKTQYF.